The entry below describes one T cell receptor (beta chain). Its specificity is not known. This entry comes from a study of blood T cells in healthy people across ages. Notes on the study in general: TCR beta diversity, measured per million T cells, fell in a roughly linear way with age. Using unsorted PBMCs precluded a conclusive naive versus antigen-experienced comparison.

V lost 4 bases and J 4 bases, leaving 14 bases between the germline ends. The CDR3 consists of 14 residues. Germline-derived CDR1 and CDR2 are SGHNT and YYREEE (reference sequence). Sample-barcoded 5' priming and a J-beta primer mix drove a second PCR of about 7 to 12 cycles. Unique molecular identifiers of 12 random nucleotides labeled each cDNA. A single record per CDR3 protein comes from TCRdb applying MiXCR to the 5' RACE reads. The repertoire holds roughly 1.7 million distinct CDR3 sequences, with about 31% as singletons. Healthy Caucasians from Russia aged about 6 to 95 served as donors. This receptor was identified in a woman aged 30 to 39 in good health. Sequences were obtained from blood. The chain is built from TRBV5-4 and TRBJ2-5; a possible D gene is TRBD1 (5 bases). CDR3 residues: CASSGGREVETQYF. In nucleotides, the CDR3 is TGTGCCAGCAGCGGCGGCAGGGAAGTAGAGACCCAGTACTTC. The full variable domain, rest sourced from reference TRBV5-4 and TRBJ2-5, is ETGVTQSPTHLIKTRGQQVTLRCSSQSGHNTVSWYQQALGQGPQFIFQYYREEENGRGNFPPRFSGLQFPNYSSELNVNALELDDSALYLCASSGGREVETQYFGPGTRLLVL.